These 28 T cell receptor beta chains were all obtained from the same sample, sequenced in a study of radiotherapy plus CTLA-4 blockade in lung cancer. The method was immunoSEQ multiplex PCR; TCRdb's version includes in-frame clones alone and lacks a portion of them. The table includes about 56,000 clones, roughly four fifths detected once. The sample was peripheral blood, taken from a patient treated with radiotherapy plus ipilimumab. The receptors derive from a human donor with non-small cell lung cancer who had a complete response to radiotherapy plus ipilimumab.

This clone appeared a single time. The rearrangement joins TRBV6-1 to TRBJ2-7; TRBD1 agrees at 7 bases. V dropped 4 bases and J dropped 6; count of bases not matched to a gene: 6. This CDR3 has 13 amino acids. From germline, CDR1 is MNHNS and CDR2 SASEGT. Here the CDR3 DNA reads TGTGCCAGCAGTGGACAGGGCCGATCCGAGCAGTACTTC. Amino acid sequence: CASSGQGRSEQYF.

The chain has TRBV2 and TRBJ1-2; 8 nucleotides line up with TRBD1. The CDR3 runs 14 residues. Unmatched junction bases numbered 11, after V lost 7 bases and J lost 7 bases. Germline CDR1 and CDR2: SNHLY and FYNNEI. The chain's CDR3 is CASNRDRQASGYTF. The CDR3 region has the DNA TGTGCCAGCAATAGGGACAGGCAGGCGTCTGGCTACACCTTC. The variable domain in full, completed from reference TRBV2 and TRBJ1-2, reads EPEVTQTPSHQVTQMGQEVILRCVPISNHLYFYWYRQILGQKVEFLVSFYNNEISEKSEIFDDQFSVERPDGSNFTLKIRSTKLEDSAMYFCASNRDRQASGYTFGSGTRLTVV.

The rearrangement links TRBV2 to TRBJ2-5, with 9 positions matching TRBD2. CDR3 size: 16 residues. Germline-derived CDR1 and CDR2 are SNHLY and FYNNEI. V lost 5 bases to trimming and J lost 4 bases; unmatched junction nucleotides: 11. In DNA form, the CDR3 reads TGTGCCAGCAGTTTGGGGCGTGCGGGGGGGCTAGAGACCCAGTACTTC. Protein: CASSLGRAGGLETQYF.

Here the CDR3 DNA reads TGCGCCAGCAGCTTGGGGAGGGCGGGAGAGACCCAGTACTTC. It is translated as CASSLGRAGETQYF. The chain uses TRBV5-1 and TRBJ2-5; D may be TRBD2 (6 bases). Deletions cut 0 bases from V and 4 bases from J, with 10 bases between. The CDR3 is 14 residues long. Germline-derived CDR1 and CDR2 are SGHRS and YFSETQ.

The V gene is TRBV5-1, the J gene TRBJ1-2; D perhaps matches TRBD1 (5 bases). Trimming stripped 0 bases from V and 6 bases from J, with 12 bases between. CDR3 length equals 14 residues. Germline-derived CDR1 and CDR2 are SGHRS and YFSETQ. The CDR3 sequence: CASSLAGGSDGYTF. The CDR3, as DNA: TGCGCCAGCAGCTTGGCGGGGGGTTCGGATGGCTACACCTTC.

The chain recombines TRBV7-9 with TRBJ2-2; 10 positions agree with TRBD1. The germline V gene has CDR1 SEHNR and CDR2 FQNEAQ (reference sequence). V was pared by 11 bases and J by 6 bases, with 6 bases of the junction left unmatched. The CDR3 sequence is 13 residues long. CDR3 loop: CAVRDRGSGELFF. As DNA, the CDR3 is TGTGCCGTCCGGGACAGGGGATCCGGGGAGCTGTTTTTT. Based on the CDR3 plus reference TRBV7-9 and TRBJ2-2, the full variable domain is DTGVSQNPRHKITKRGQNVTFRCDPISEHNRLYWYRQTLGQGPEFLTYFQNEAQLEKSRLLSDRFSAERPKGSFSTLEIQRTEQGDSAMYLCAVRDRGSGELFFGEGSRLTVL.

The rearrangement joins TRBV6-5 to TRBJ2-2, with D possibly matching TRBD2 (5 bases). The CDR3 totals 12 residues. CDR1 and CDR2 (germline): MNHEY, SVGAGI. Trimming shortened V by 8 bases and J by 6 bases, and 10 bases separated the two germline ends. In DNA, the CDR3 is TGTGCCAGCGGGAGATACTCCGGGGAGCTGTTTTTT. As protein: CASGRYSGELFF.

J is TRBJ2-3 and V is TRBV9; 7 bases agree with TRBD2. Germline CDR1 and CDR2: SGDLS and YYNGEE. The CDR3 has 17 amino acids. V trimming: 0 bases; J trimming: 3 bases; junction bases outside the gene matches: 10. DNA of the CDR3: TGTGCCAGCAGCGTAGAGGCGGGAGATAGGATGACAGATACGCAGTATTTT. This encodes CASSVEAGDRMTDTQYF. Drawing the rest from reference TRBV9 and TRBJ2-3, the complete variable domain is DSGVTQTPKHLITATGQRVTLRCSPRSGDLSVYWYQQSLDQGLQFLIQYYNGEERAKGNILERFSAQQFPDLHSELNLSSLELGDSALYFCASSVEAGDRMTDTQYFGPGTRLTVL.

The chain combines TRBV19 with TRBJ1-2; 7 nucleotides agree with TRBD1. J was trimmed by 6 bases and V by 8 bases; bases with no gene match: 6. This CDR3 region has 12 residues. Germline V CDR1 and CDR2: LNHDA, SQIVND (reference sequence). The CDR3 loop is CASLGGGDGYTF. DNA of the CDR3: TGTGCCAGTCTTGGAGGGGGCGATGGCTACACCTTC.

The gene calls are TRBV7-6 and TRBJ1-1; possible D gene TRBD1, 5 bases. With 6 bases removed from V and 4 bases from J, the gap between germline ends came to 15 bases. The CDR3 spans 14 residues. CDR1 and CDR2 from the germline V gene are SGHVS and FNYEAQ. CDR3 nucleotides: TGTGCCAGCAGTGCGGGGCGGGGGAGCACTGAAGCTTTCTTT. Translating gives CASSAGRGSTEAFF.

Only one count was recorded for this clone. This sequence joins TRBV18 and TRBJ1-2, with D tentatively TRBD1 (5 bases). Trimming stripped 5 bases from V and 4 bases from J, with 11 bases between. Germline CDR1 reads KGHSH; CDR2 reads LQKENI. The CDR3 contains 13 residues. This CDR3 reads CASSVDRGYGYTF. The CDR3 coding sequence is TGTGCCAGCTCAGTAGACAGAGGCTATGGCTACACCTTC. The full variable domain, in which reference TRBV18 and TRBJ1-2 provide the parts outside the CDR3, is NAGVMQNPRHLVRRRGQEARLRCSPMKGHSHVYWYRQLPEEGLKFMVYLQKENIIDESGMPKERFSAEFPKEGPSILRIQQVVRGDSAAYFCASSVDRGYGYTFGSGTRLTVV.

This clone has only one observation. V usage is TRBV2 and J usage is TRBJ2-1; TRBD1 might be the D (5 bases). The CDR3 totals 11 residues. The germline V and J ends were trimmed by 11 bases and 8 bases, with 13 bases remaining between them. From germline, CDR1 is SNHLY and CDR2 FYNNEI. DNA of the CDR3: TGTGCCCTCCGAGACAGCGATGAGCAGTTCTTC. Its translation is CALRDSDEQFF.

CDR3 bases: TGTGCCAGCAGCACGCCGGGACAGAAAGGGTCTGGAAACACCATATATTTT. Residues: CASSTPGQKGSGNTIYF. This chain joins TRBV11-2 and TRBJ1-3, with TRBD1 matching 7 bases. V lost 5 bases to trimming and J lost 1 base; unmatched junction nucleotides: 11. There are 17 residues in the CDR3. The V gene's germline CDR1 is SGHAT and CDR2 FQNNGV.

The chain combines TRBV6-4 with TRBJ2-1, with unresolved D. This CDR3 is 13 amino acids long. V dropped 4 bases and J dropped 0 bases, with 4 bases sitting between them. The germline CDR1 and CDR2 sequences are MRHNA and SNTAGT. CDR3 nucleotide sequence: TGTGCCAGCAGTGCGGGCTCCTACAATGAGCAGTTCTTC. Protein sequence: CASSAGSYNEQFF.

This rearrangement joins TRBV7-9 to TRBJ2-5; TRBD1 matches at 8 bases. Germline V CDR1 and CDR2: SEHNR, FQNEAQ (reference sequence). V trimming: 1 base; J trimming: 1 base; junction bases outside the gene matches: 5. This CDR3 is built from 16 residues. The DNA of the CDR3 is TGTGCCAGCAGCTTAGGGTTCGGACAGGGCCAAGAGACCCAGTACTTC. Protein product: CASSLGFGQGQETQYF.

This clone has only one observation. The V and J genes are TRBV18 and TRBJ2-1; 8 bases are shared with TRBD2. CDR3 size: 16 residues. V shed 0 bases and J 6 bases; nucleotides not matched to a gene: 7. Germline V lookup: CDR1 KGHSH, CDR2 LQKENI. In nucleotides, the CDR3 is TGTGCCAGCTCACCACCTGGGGCGGGAGGTGGCAATGAGCAGTTCTTC. Amino acids: CASSPPGAGGGNEQFF. Together with reference TRBV18 and TRBJ2-1, the CDR3 gives the full variable domain: NAGVMQNPRHLVRRRGQEARLRCSPMKGHSHVYWYRQLPEEGLKFMVYLQKENIIDESGMPKERFSAEFPKEGPSILRIQQVVRGDSAAYFCASSPPGAGGGNEQFFGPGTRLTVL.

CDR3 coding DNA: TGTGCCTGGAGTGTAGAGGGGGCGGGGTACGAGCAGTACGTC. Translation gives CAWSVEGAGYEQYV. This chain joins TRBV30 and TRBJ2-7; a possible D gene is TRBD1 (7 bases). The germline gives CDR1 GTSNPN, CDR2 SVGIG (reference sequence). Between the trimmed V and J ends, which lost 0 bases and 4 bases, there was a span of 13 bases. This CDR3 contains 14 residues.

The chain couples TRBV4-1 to TRBJ1-1; the D is unclear. V lost 0 bases, J lost 6 bases, and 17 bases lay in between. Germline lookup yields CDR1 MGHRA and CDR2 YSYEKL. The length of the CDR3 is 16 residues. CDR3 coding DNA: TGCGCCAGCAGCCAAGAACGTACGGGGAGCAGGCCTGAAGCTTTCTTT. This translates into CASSQERTGSRPEAFF.

The chain links TRBV30 to TRBJ1-1; 7 bases line up with TRBD1. The CDR3 is 13 amino acids. Unmatched junction bases numbered 13, after V lost 4 bases and J lost 11 bases. Germline loops: CDR1 GTSNPN, CDR2 SVGIG (reference sequence). The CDR3 DNA reads as TGTGCCTGGACCGCACAGGGGAGAGGGAAGGCTTTCTTT. It codes for CAWTAQGRGKAFF.

This rearrangement joins TRBV5-4 to TRBJ2-3; a possible D gene is TRBD2 (5 bases). The germline V and J ends were trimmed by 5 bases and 5 bases, with 21 bases remaining between them. The germline V gene has CDR1 SGHNT and CDR2 YYREEE (reference sequence). There are 16 residues in the CDR3. CDR3 region: CASRQGPGELGDTQYF. The CDR3 nucleotides read TGTGCCAGCAGGCAAGGGCCCGGGGAGTTGGGAGATACGCAGTATTTT.

The rearrangement links TRBV18 to TRBJ1-2; 7 positions match TRBD1. CDR1 and CDR2 (germline): KGHSH, LQKENI. There are 15 residues in the CDR3. V was clipped by 1 base and J by 2 bases; unmatched bases: 4. The DNA for the CDR3 is TGTGCCAGCTCACCACTGGCCAGGGGGAACTATGGCTACACCTTC. This translates into CASSPLARGNYGYTF.

The chain is built from TRBV9 and TRBJ1-4, with 8 nucleotides matching TRBD1. After removal of 3 bases from V and 4 bases from J, the junction contained 5 bases not matched to a gene. Germline V gene lookup returns CDR1 SGDLS and CDR2 YYNGEE. This CDR3 has 15 amino acids. In DNA form, the CDR3 reads TGTGCCAGCAGCGACCCGGGACAGGTTAATGAAAAACTGTTTTTT. It encodes CASSDPGQVNEKLFF.

This rearrangement joins TRBV11-3 to TRBJ2-5; 7 nucleotides match TRBD2. Germline loops: CDR1 SGHNT, CDR2 YENEEA. The CDR3 has 15 amino acids. V was pared by 6 bases and J by 1 base, with 8 bases of the junction left unmatched. CDR3 sequence reads: CASRSTSEPQETQYF. DNA of the CDR3: TGTGCCAGCAGAAGTACTAGCGAGCCCCAAGAGACCCAGTACTTC.

This clone was detected only a few times. This chain links TRBV6-4 with TRBJ2-1, with 9 bases identical to TRBD2. This CDR3 has 15 amino acids. V lost 4 bases and J lost 6; bases outside the gene matches: 7. Per the germline V gene, CDR1 is MRHNA and CDR2 is SNTAGT. For the CDR3, the DNA is TGTGCCAGCAGTGCCGTAGCGGGAGAGAGCAATGAGCAGTTCTTC. Translating gives CASSAVAGESNEQFF.

This chain links TRBV7-2 with TRBJ1-5, with 7 bases aligning to TRBD1. This CDR3 region has 15 residues. Germline-derived CDR1 and CDR2 are SGHTA and FQGNSA. After removal of 1 base from V and 4 bases from J, the junction contained 4 bases not matched to a gene. CDR3 amino acids: CASSLDRGDNQPQHF. The DNA for the CDR3 is TGTGCCAGCAGCTTAGACAGGGGTGATAATCAGCCCCAGCATTTT.

CDR3 sequence (DNA): TGTGCCAGCAGCTTTCGCGGGGCTGGCACCGGGGAGCTGTTTTTT. Its protein is CASSFRGAGTGELFF. The chain carries TRBV11-2 and TRBJ2-2; D may be TRBD2 (6 bases). CDR1 SGHAT and CDR2 FQNNGV come from the germline V gene. CDR3 size: 15 residues. Between the trimmed V and J ends, which lost 3 bases and 4 bases, there was a span of 12 bases. Variable domain in full (rest from reference TRBV11-2 and TRBJ2-2): EAGVAQSPRYKIIEKRQSVAFWCNPISGHATLYWYQQILGQGPKLLIQFQNNGVVDDSQLPKDRFSAERLKGVDSTLKIQPAKLEDSAVYLCASSFRGAGTGELFFGEGSRLTVL.

This chain's CDR3 is CASSFGLVSELFF. The CDR3 bases are TGTGCCAGCAGCTTTGGACTAGTCTCGGAGCTGTTTTTT. The chain is built from TRBV7-8 and TRBJ2-2, with 7 positions matching TRBD2. V was clipped by 3 bases and J by 10 bases; unmatched bases: 5. The germline V gene encodes CDR1 SGHVS and CDR2 FQNEAQ. The CDR3 loop spans 13 amino acids.

The chain carries TRBV5-1 and TRBJ2-7; maybe TRBD1 (6 bases). The CDR3 covers 15 residues. V shed 1 base and J shed 2 bases, with 13 bases lying between them. The germline V gene has CDR1 SGHRS and CDR2 YFSETQ. The CDR3 sequence is CASSLTGLGAYEQYF. Written as DNA, the CDR3 is TGCGCCAGCAGCTTGACAGGGCTAGGGGCCTACGAGCAGTACTTC.